This TCR beta chain is drawn from a study of T cell responses to AZD1222 COVID-19 vaccine. Findings of the study overall: A mostly white British donor set with more females was recruited, and clonal diversity was possibly underestimated.

Generated by immunoSEQ multiplex PCR, the TCRdb table keeps only in-frame clones and is missing some. The sample shows roughly 150,000 clones, about nine tenths of them seen only once. This CDR3 has 15 residues. J was trimmed by 3 bases and V by 4 bases; bases with no gene match: 4. Per germline, CDR1 SGHDT and CDR2 YYEEEE. This clone was picked up one time. Its antigen remains unknown. Sequences were derived from peripheral blood, sampled on day 0 of AZD1222 vaccination. The receptor's source is an adult in good health. The rearrangement links TRBV5-6 to TRBJ2-3; 11 bases are a match to TRBD2. The chain's CDR3 is CASSALAGDTDTQYF. DNA of the CDR3: TGTGCCAGCAGCGCACTAGCGGGAGATACAGATACGCAGTATTTT.